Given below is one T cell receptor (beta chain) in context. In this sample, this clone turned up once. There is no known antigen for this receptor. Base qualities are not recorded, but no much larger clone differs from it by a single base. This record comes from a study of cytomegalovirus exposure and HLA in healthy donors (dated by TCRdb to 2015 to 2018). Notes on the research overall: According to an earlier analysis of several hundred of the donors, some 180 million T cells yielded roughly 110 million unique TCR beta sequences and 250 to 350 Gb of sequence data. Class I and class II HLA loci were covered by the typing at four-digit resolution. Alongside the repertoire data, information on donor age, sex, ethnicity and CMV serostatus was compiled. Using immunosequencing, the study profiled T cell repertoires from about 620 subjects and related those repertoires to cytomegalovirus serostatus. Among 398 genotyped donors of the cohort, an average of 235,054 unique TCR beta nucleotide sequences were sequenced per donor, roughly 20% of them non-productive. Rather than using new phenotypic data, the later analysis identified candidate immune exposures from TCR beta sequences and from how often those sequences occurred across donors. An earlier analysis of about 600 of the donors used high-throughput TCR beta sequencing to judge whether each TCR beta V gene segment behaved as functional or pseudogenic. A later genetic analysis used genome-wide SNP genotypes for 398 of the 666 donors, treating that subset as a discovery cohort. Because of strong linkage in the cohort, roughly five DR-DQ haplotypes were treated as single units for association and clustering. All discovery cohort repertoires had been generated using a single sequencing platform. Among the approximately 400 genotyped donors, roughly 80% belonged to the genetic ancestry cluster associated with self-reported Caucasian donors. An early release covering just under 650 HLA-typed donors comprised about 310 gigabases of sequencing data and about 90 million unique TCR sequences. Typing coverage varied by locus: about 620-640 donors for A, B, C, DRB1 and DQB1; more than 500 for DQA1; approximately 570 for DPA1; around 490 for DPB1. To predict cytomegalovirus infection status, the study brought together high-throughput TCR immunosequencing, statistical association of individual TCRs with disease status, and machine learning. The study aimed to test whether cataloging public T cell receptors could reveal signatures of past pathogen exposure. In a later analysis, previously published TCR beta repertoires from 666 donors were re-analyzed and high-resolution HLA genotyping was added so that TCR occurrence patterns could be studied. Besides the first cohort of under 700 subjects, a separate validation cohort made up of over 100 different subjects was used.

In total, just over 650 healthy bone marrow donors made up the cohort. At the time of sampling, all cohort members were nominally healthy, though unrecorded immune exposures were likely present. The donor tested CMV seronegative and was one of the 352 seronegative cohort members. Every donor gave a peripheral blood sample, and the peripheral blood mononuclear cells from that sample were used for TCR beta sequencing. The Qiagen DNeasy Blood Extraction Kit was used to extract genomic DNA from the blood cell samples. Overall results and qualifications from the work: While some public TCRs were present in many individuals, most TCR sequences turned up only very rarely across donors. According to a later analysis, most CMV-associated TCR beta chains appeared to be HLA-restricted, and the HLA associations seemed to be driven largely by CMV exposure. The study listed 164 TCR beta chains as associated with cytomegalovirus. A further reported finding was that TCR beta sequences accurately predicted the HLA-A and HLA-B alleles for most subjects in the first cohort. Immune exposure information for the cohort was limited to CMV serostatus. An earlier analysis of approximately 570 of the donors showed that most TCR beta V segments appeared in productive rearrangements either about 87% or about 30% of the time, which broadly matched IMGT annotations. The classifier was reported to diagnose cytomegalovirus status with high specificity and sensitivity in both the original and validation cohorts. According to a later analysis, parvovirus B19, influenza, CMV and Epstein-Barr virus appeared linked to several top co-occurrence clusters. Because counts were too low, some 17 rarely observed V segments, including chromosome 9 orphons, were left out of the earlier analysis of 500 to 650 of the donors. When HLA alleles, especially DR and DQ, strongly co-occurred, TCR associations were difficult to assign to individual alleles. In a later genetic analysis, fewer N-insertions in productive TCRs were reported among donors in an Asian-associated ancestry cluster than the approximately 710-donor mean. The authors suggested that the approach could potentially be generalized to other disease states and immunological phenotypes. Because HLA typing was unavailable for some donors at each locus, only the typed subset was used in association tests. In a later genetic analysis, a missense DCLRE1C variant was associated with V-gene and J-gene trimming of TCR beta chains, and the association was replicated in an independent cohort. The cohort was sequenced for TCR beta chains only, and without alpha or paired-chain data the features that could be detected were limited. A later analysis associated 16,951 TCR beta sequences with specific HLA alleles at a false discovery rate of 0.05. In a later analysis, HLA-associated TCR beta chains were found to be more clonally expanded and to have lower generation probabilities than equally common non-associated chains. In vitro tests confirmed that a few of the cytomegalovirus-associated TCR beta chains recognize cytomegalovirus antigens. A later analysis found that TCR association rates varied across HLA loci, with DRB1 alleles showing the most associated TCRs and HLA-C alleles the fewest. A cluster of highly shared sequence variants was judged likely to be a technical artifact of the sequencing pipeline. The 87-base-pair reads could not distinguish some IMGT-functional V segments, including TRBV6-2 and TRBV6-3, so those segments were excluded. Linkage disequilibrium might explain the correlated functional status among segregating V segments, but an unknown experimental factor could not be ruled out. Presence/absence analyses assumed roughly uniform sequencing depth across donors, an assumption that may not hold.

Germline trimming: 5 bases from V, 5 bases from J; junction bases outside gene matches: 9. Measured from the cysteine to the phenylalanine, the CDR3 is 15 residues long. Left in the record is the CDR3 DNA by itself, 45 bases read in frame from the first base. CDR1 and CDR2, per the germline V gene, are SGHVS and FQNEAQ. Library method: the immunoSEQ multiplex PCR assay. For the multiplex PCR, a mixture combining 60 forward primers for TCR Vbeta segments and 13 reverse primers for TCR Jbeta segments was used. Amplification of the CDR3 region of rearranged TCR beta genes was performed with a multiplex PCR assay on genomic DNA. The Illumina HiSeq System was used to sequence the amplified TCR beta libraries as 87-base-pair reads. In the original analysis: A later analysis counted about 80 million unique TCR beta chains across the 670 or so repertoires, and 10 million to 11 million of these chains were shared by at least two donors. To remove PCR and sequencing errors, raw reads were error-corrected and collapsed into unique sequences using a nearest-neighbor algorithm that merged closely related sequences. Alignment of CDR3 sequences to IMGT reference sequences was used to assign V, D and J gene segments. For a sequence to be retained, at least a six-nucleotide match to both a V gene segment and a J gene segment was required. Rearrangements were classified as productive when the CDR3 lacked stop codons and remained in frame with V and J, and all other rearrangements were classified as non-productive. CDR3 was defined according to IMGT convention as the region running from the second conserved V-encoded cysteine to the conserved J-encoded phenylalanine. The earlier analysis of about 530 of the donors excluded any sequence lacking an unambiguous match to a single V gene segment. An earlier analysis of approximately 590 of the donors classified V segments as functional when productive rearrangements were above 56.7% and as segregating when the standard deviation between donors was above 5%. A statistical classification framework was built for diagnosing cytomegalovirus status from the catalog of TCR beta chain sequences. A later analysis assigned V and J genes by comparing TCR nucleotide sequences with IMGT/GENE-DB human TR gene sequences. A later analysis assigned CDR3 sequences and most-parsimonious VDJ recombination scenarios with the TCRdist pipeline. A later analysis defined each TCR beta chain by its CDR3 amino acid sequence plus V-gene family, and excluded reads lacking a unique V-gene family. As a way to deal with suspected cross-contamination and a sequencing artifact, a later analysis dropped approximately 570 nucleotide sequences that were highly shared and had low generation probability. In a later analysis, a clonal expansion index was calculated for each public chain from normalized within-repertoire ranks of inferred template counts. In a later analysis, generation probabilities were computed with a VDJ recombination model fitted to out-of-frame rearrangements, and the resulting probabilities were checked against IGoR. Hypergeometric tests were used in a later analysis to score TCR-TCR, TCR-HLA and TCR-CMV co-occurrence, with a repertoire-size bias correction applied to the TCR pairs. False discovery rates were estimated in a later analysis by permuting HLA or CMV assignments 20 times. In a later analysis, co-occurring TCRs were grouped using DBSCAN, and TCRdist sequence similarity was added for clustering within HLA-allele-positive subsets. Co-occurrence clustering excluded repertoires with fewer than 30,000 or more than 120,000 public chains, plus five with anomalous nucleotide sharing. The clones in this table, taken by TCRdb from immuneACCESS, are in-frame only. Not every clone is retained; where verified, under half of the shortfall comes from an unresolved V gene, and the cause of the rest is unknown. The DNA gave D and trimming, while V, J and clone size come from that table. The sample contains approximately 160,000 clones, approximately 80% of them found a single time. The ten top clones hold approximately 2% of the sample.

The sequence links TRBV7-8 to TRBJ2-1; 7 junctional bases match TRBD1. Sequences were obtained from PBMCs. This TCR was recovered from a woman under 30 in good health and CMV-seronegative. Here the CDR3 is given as CASSHDRERDNEQFF. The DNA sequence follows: TGTGCCAGCAGCCATGACAGGGAGCGAGACAATGAGCAGTTCTTC.